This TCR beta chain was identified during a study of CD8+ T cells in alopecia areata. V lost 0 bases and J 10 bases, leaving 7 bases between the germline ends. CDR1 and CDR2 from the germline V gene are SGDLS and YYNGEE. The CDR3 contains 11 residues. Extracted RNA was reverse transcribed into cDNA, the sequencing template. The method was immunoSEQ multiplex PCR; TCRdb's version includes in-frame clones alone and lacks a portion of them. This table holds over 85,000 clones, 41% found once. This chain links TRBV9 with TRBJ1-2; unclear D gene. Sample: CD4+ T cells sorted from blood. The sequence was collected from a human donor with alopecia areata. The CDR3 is CASSVVSVYTF. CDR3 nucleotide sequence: TGTGCCAGCAGCGTAGTTTCAGTCTACACCTTC.